The 3 T cell receptor beta chains listed next were all sequenced from one sample in a study of spatial heterogeneity in lung cancer. MiXCR, applied by TCRdb to the 5' RACE reads, yields one record per CDR3 protein. The table lists around 45,000 distinct CDR3 sequences, around 13% of them singletons. Sample time point: sample taken at primary tumor resection. Whole RNA, which was extracted from tumor, nontumor lung tissue or frozen PBMC, was sequenced without any cell sorting. The source material was PBMCs, sampled at surgery. All receptors come from a male donor with early-stage non-small cell lung cancer.

This clonotype has at least ten counts. The rearrangement uses TRBV5-6 and TRBJ2-7; tentative D call: TRBD2 (6 bases). CDR1 and CDR2 (germline): SGHDT, YYEEEE. The CDR3 length is 14 residues. V shed 2 bases and J shed 0 bases, with 9 bases lying between them. The CDR3 is CASSLGGSSYEQYF. CDR3 bases: TGTGCCAGCAGCTTAGGAGGGAGCTCCTACGAGCAGTACTTC.

V is TRBV20-1 and J is TRBJ2-5; no definite D call. The germline V gene encodes CDR1 DFQATT and CDR2 SNEGSKA (reference sequence). Trimming shortened V by 4 bases and J by 0 bases, and 3 bases separated the two germline ends. The CDR3 loop spans 11 amino acids. Written as DNA, the CDR3 is TGCAGTGCTAACCACCAAGAGACCCAGTACTTC. The encoded protein is CSANHQETQYF.

This chain connects TRBV15 to TRBJ2-7; D not certain. Between the trimmed V and J ends, which lost 0 bases and 3 bases, there was a span of 12 bases. The CDR3 has 15 amino acids. In germline, CDR1 is LNHNV, CDR2 YYDKDF (reference sequence). CDR3 amino acids: CATSRDGTGYYEQYF. The CDR3 bases are TGTGCCACCAGCAGAGATGGAACCGGCTACTACGAGCAGTACTTC.